This T cell receptor (beta chain) appears in the sequencing data of a study of regulatory T cells in long-lasting Graves disease. CDR3 regions were amplified by Arm-PCR using iRepertoire HTBI primers to build TCR beta libraries. TCRdb re-called the multiplex PCR reads with MiXCR, one entry per CDR3 protein. The sample holds 420,000 or so distinct CDR3 sequences, less than 20% seen once. General study results and limits: TCR diversity was lower in persistent than newly diagnosed Graves' disease.

There are 17 residues in the CDR3. V lost 3 bases to trimming and J lost 6 bases, with 21 bases between them. The time point denotes: newly diagnosed GD, antithyroid drugs for less than 3 months. Construction of the TCR library relied on RNA isolated from PBMCs. Per American Thyroid Association guidelines, Graves' disease was diagnosed. This clonotype was observed at least ten times. The antigen is not known. This sample also belongs to another study, concerning T cells in Graves' hyperthyroidism and ophthalmopathy. That paper notes: HTBI primers were employed in a first-round RT-PCR of the TCR CDR3.

Sequencing used peripheral blood mononuclear cells (PBMCs), obtained at new diagnosis, from a patient treated with antithyroid drugs. The sequence derives from a woman aged 18-29 years with Graves disease. The chain combines TRBV12-3 or TRBV12-4 with TRBJ2-4; no definite D call. The CDR3 here is CASSFRVAQVVGNIQYF. CDR3 nucleotide sequence: TGTGCCAGCAGTTTTCGGGTTGCACAAGTGGTTGGAAACATTCAGTACTTC.